This TCR beta chain was sequenced during a study of Ad26.COV2.S vaccination and SARS-CoV-2 variants. Study details: The donor belonged to the COV1001 Ad26.COV2.S trial arm. Each vaccinee took Ad26.COV2.S intramuscularly, once or twice 56 days apart.

Per the germline V gene, CDR1 is SNHLY and CDR2 is FYNNEI. The CDR3 is made up of 16 amino acids. V was clipped by 4 bases and J by 7 bases; unmatched bases: 8. Specified treatment: about 20 received Ad26.COV2.S at low or high dose, single or two shots; 5 received placebo; per-sample allocation not given. Sampling was performed 63 days after the first vaccine or placebo injection. TCRdb's copy holds only in-frame clones and misses some; the assay was immunoSEQ multiplex PCR. This sample carries some 320,000 clones, around four fifths of them seen once, and the ten largest clones take around 2%. The sequences come from peripheral blood, collected in a trial of Ad26.COV2.S vaccine versus placebo. The clonotype was recovered from a person between 18 and 59 years old who received the Ad26.COV2.S COVID-19 vaccine or a placebo. V usage is TRBV2 and J usage is TRBJ2-1; 12 positions match TRBD2. CDR3 amino acids: CASSGTSGDIRNEQFF. In DNA form, the CDR3 reads TGTGCCAGCAGTGGGACTAGCGGGGACATACGGAATGAGCAGTTCTTC.